The source of this TCR beta chain is a study of Ad26.COV2.S vaccination and SARS-CoV-2 variants. Study-level background: Once or twice, 56 days apart, Ad26.COV2.S was delivered intramuscularly.

Produced via immunoSEQ multiplex PCR; TCRdb's table is partial and in-frame only. The sample has fewer than 500,000 clones; 90% are singletons. Documented treatment: about 20 received Ad26.COV2.S at low or high dose, single or two shots; roughly five received placebo; per-sample allocation not given. Sample collection was performed on day 63 after the first vaccine or placebo injection. The CDR3 runs to 12 residues. CDR1 and CDR2 from the germline V gene are MDHEN and SYDVKM. The V gene end was trimmed by 4 bases and the J gene end by 10 bases; junction bases not matched to a gene: 5. V gene TRBV28 combines with J gene TRBJ1-1, with 8 bases identical to TRBD1. This sequence was found in a person between 18 and 65 years old who received the Ad26.COV2.S COVID-19 vaccine or a placebo. The specimen was peripheral blood, collected in a trial of Ad26.COV2.S vaccine versus placebo. CDR3 sequence: CASSYQGAGAFF. CDR3 DNA: TGTGCCAGCAGTTACCAGGGGGCTGGAGCTTTCTTT.